Below are 16 T cell receptor beta chains sequenced from a single sample in a study of blood T cell repertoires in COVID-19. Data came from immunoSEQ multiplex PCR; TCRdb stores just in-frame clones and leaves some out. This sample has more than 100,000 clones; 87% occur once, and the top ten carry less than 30%. The sequenced sample consisted of peripheral blood. The source of these receptors is a woman in her seventies with acute or convalescent COVID-19.

The gene calls are TRBV2 and TRBJ1-3; tentatively, D is TRBD1 (6 bases). The CDR3 is 16 residues long. Germline values: CDR1 SNHLY, CDR2 FYNNEI. The ends were cut back, 4 bases at V and 0 bases at J, with 13 bases in the middle. CDR3 sequence (DNA): TGTGCCAGCAGTGGACAGGACCCGAGCTCTGGAAACACCATATATTTT. Translation gives CASSGQDPSSGNTIYF.

This CDR3 is CASSLGGTGANVLTF. In nucleotides, the CDR3 is TGTGCCAGCAGCCTTGGGGGGACTGGGGCCAACGTCCTGACTTTC. The chain has TRBV3-1 (or the pseudogene TRBV3-2) and TRBJ2-6, with D perhaps matching TRBD2 (6 bases). The germline CDR1 and CDR2 sequences are LGHDT and YNNKEL (reference sequence). V lost 4 bases to trimming and J lost 2 bases, with 9 bases between them. The CDR3 totals 15 residues.

The chain joins TRBV11-1 to TRBJ1-2; 9 bases match TRBD1. This CDR3 spans 15 amino acids. Germline CDR1 is SGHAT and CDR2 is FQDESV (reference sequence). The ends lost 3 bases at V and 6 bases at J; junction bases unmatched: 8. The chain's CDR3 is CASSLRIQGADGYTF. The CDR3 DNA follows: TGTGCCAGCAGCTTGCGCATACAGGGGGCGGATGGCTACACCTTC.

V and J are TRBV7-2 and TRBJ2-1; TRBD2 aligns across 8 bases. Trimming cost V 4 bases and J 2 bases; bases outside gene matches: 7. Germline CDR1 and CDR2: SGHTA and FQGNSA. CDR3 length: 16 residues. CDR3 loop: CASSSVAGSAYNEQFF. DNA of the CDR3: TGTGCCAGCAGCTCCGTAGCGGGGAGCGCCTACAATGAGCAGTTCTTC.

The table lists this clone with a few counts. J is TRBJ2-7 and V is TRBV7-3; D is possibly TRBD2 (5 bases). This CDR3 has 13 amino acids. The ends were cut back, 1 base at V and 5 bases at J, with 9 bases in the middle. CDR1 and CDR2 (germline): SGHTA, FQGTGA. DNA for the CDR3: TGTGCCAGCAGCTTAATTTCGGGGAACGAGCAGTACTTC. The encoded protein is CASSLISGNEQYF.

This chain links TRBV15 with TRBJ1-2; D uncertain. Trimming shortened V by 6 bases and J by 3 bases, and 8 bases separated the two germline ends. The CDR3 is made up of 12 amino acids. Per germline, CDR1 LNHNV and CDR2 YYDKDF (reference sequence). CDR3: CATSAGDYGYTF. CDR3 coding DNA: TGTGCCACCAGTGCCGGAGACTATGGCTACACCTTC. Full variable domain (missing parts from reference TRBV15 and TRBJ1-2): DAMVIQNPRYQVTQFGKPVTLSCSQTLNHNVMYWYQQKSSQAPKLLFHYYDKDFNNEADTPDNFQSRRPNTSFCFLDIRSPGLGDTAMYLCATSAGDYGYTFGSGTRLTVV.

V is TRBV21-1 and J is TRBJ1-3; the table calls TRBD1, which could not be checked here. TRBV21-1 is described as a pseudogene. This CDR3 is built from 17 residues. DNA of the CDR3: TGTGCCAGCAGCAAAGCTAGGGGGACAGGGGCGAAAAACACCATATATTTT. Its translation is CASSKARGTGAKNTIYF.

This chain uses TRBV7-3 with TRBJ2-7; weak D call: TRBD2 (6 bases). With 0 bases removed from V and 2 bases from J, the gap between germline ends came to 11 bases. The germline CDR1 and CDR2 sequences are SGHTA and FQGTGA. This CDR3 has 15 amino acids. The CDR3 protein is CASSLTSGLTYEQYF. Written as DNA, the CDR3 is TGTGCCAGCAGCTTAACGTCGGGACTGACCTACGAGCAGTACTTC.

In this sample, this clone turned up once. At the DNA level, this CDR3 is encoded by other sequences in the same sample as well. V and J are TRBV6-5 and TRBJ1-1; possible D gene TRBD1, 6 bases. The CDR3 runs to 13 residues. Germline V lookup: CDR1 MNHEY, CDR2 SVGAGI. V shed 6 bases and J shed 0 bases, with 8 bases lying between them. CDR3 amino acids: CASRTGMNTEAFF. In DNA form, the CDR3 reads TGTGCCAGCAGGACAGGTATGAACACTGAAGCTTTCTTT.

The rearrangement uses TRBV18 and TRBJ2-7; D ambiguous. CDR1 and CDR2 (germline): KGHSH, LQKENI. With 0 bases removed from V and 6 bases from J, the gap between germline ends came to 15 bases. CDR3 size: 15 residues. CDR3 loop: CASSPPANLGGEQYF. The CDR3 DNA follows: TGTGCCAGCTCACCACCGGCAAATCTAGGTGGCGAGCAGTACTTC.

The chain uses TRBV19 and TRBJ1-2; no clear D. Germline CDR1 LNHDA, CDR2 SQIVND (reference sequence). Deletions cut 7 bases from V and 8 bases from J, with 23 bases between. The CDR3 is 15 amino acids. The DNA of the CDR3 is TGTGCCAGTAACACCGCGGGTCGGTTCGTCAGGGGCTACACCTTC. This gives the protein CASNTAGRFVRGYTF.

The chain combines TRBV28 with TRBJ2-7; maybe TRBD1 (6 bases). The germline V gene has CDR1 MDHEN and CDR2 SYDVKM. The CDR3 sequence is 13 residues long. The V gene lost 8 bases and the J gene lost 0 bases, with 11 bases spanning the gap. The CDR3 loop reads CASERGNSYEQYF. The CDR3 DNA is TGTGCCAGCGAAAGGGGGAACTCCTACGAGCAGTACTTC.

The chain couples TRBV5-1 to TRBJ2-5; possibly TRBD2 for D (6 bases). Deletions cut 0 bases from V and 5 bases from J, with 11 bases between. The germline V gene encodes CDR1 SGHRS and CDR2 YFSETQ. This CDR3 comprises 14 residues. The CDR3 DNA follows: TGCGCCAGCAGCTTGGGGGAGGCGGGGGAGACCCAGTACTTC. It specifies CASSLGEAGETQYF.

This chain links TRBV7-9 with TRBJ2-7; possible D gene TRBD2, 6 bases. V was shortened by 1 base and J by 3 bases, with 16 bases between the two germline ends. The CDR3 spans 16 residues. Germline V gives CDR1 SEHNR, CDR2 FQNEAQ (reference sequence). The CDR3: CASSLGVAVGGYEQYF. CDR3 coding DNA: TGTGCCAGCAGCTTAGGGGTGGCCGTCGGGGGCTACGAGCAGTACTTC.

This chain links TRBV9 with TRBJ2-2; 12 bases are a match to TRBD2. There are 20 residues in the CDR3. The V segment lost 0 bases and the J segment 7 bases; nucleotides outside the gene matches: 16. Germline CDR1 and CDR2: SGDLS and YYNGEE. The CDR3 reads CASSVALFLAGGPMDGELFF. Written as DNA, the CDR3 is TGTGCCAGCAGCGTAGCCCTTTTCCTAGCGGGGGGGCCGATGGACGGGGAGCTGTTTTTT.

The V gene is TRBV19, the J gene TRBJ2-4; 16 bases match TRBD2. This CDR3 contains 18 residues. Germline lookup yields CDR1 LNHDA and CDR2 SQIVND (reference sequence). J gave up 6 bases and V 4 bases, and 9 bases lay outside the gene matches. This CDR3 is CASSTQGLAGGLRNIQYF. The DNA of the CDR3 is TGTGCCAGTAGTACTCAGGGACTAGCGGGGGGGCTCAGAAACATTCAGTACTTC. Based on the CDR3 plus reference TRBV19 and TRBJ2-4, the full variable domain is DGGITQSPKYLFRKEGQNVTLSCEQNLNHDAMYWYRQDPGQGLRLIYYSQIVNDFQKGDIAEGYSVSREKKESFPLTVTSAQKNPTAFYLCASSTQGLAGGLRNIQYFGAGTRLSVL.